Reported below is one TCR beta chain. Antigen specificity is unknown. The PCR was carried out with 60 Vbeta primers and 13 Jbeta primers. TCRdb's copy holds only in-frame clones and misses some; the assay was immunoSEQ multiplex PCR. The sample has around 170,000 clones; 80% are singletons. This entry is derived from a study of cytomegalovirus exposure and HLA in healthy donors. Whole-study results and caveats: Roughly even sequencing depth across donors was the assumption behind the presence/absence analyses.

The CDR3 sequence is 16 residues long. Germline-derived CDR1 and CDR2 are SGHTA and FQGNSA. Trimming removed 2 bases from V and 2 bases from J; junction bases left unmatched: 8. The chain employs TRBV7-2 and TRBJ1-2, with TRBD1 matching over 7 bases. The sequenced material came from PBMCs. This receptor was taken from a woman aged 45-65 years in good health and CMV-seropositive. The CDR3 region has the DNA TGTGCCAGCAGCTTAAGGGCGGGACAGTTAAACTATGGCTACACCTTC. Translated, it gives CASSLRAGQLNYGYTF.